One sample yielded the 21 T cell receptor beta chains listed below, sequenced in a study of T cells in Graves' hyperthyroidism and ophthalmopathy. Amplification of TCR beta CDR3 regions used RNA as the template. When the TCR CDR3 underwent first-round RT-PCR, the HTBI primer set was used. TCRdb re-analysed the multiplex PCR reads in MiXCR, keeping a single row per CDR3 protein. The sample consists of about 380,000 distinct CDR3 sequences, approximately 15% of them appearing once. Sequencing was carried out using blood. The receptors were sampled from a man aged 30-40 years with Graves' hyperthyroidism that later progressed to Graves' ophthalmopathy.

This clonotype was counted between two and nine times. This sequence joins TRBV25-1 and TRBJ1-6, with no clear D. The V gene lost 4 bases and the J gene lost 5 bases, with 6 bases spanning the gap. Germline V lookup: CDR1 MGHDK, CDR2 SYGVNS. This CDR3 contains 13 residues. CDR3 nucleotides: TGTGCCAGCAGTGTTCGGGATAATTCACCCCTCCACTTT. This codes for CASSVRDNSPLHF.

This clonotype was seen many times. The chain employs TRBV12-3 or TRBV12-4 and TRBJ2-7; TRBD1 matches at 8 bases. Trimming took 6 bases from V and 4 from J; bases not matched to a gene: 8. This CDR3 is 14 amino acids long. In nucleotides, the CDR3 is TGTGCCAGCAGATCACAGGGGGGAGTATACGAGCAGTACTTC. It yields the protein CASRSQGGVYEQYF.

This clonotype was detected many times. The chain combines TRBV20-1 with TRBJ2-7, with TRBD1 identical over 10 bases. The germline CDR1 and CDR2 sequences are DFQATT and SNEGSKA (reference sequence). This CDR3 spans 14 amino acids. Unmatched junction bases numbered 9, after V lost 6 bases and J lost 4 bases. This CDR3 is CSAKKTGGVYEQYF. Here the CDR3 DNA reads TGCAGTGCCAAAAAGACAGGGGGCGTATACGAGCAGTACTTC.

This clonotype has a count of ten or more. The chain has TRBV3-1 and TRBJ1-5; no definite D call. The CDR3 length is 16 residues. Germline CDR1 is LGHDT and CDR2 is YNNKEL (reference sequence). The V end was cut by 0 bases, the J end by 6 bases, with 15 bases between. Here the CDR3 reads CASSQDGGVGGQPQHF. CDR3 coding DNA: TGTGCCAGCAGCCAAGATGGTGGGGTCGGCGGTCAGCCCCAGCATTTT.

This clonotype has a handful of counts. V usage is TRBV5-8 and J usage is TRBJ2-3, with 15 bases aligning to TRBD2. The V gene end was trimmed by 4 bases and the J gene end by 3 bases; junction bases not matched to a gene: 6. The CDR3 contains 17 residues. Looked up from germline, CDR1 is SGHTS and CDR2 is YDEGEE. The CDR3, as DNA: TGTGCCAGCAGCGCCCCGGGACTAGCGGGGGGTACAGATACGCAGTATTTT. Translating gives CASSAPGLAGGTDTQYF.

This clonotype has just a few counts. The CDR3 DNA reads as TGTGCCAGTAGCGAGAGAGGGGGCGGTTCACCCCTCCACTTT. Its translation is CASSERGGGSPLHF. The V call is TRBV19, the J call TRBJ1-6; TRBD1 aligns across 7 bases. Germline V CDR1 and CDR2: LNHDA, SQIVND (reference sequence). V lost 6 bases and J lost 9; bases outside the gene matches: 8. This CDR3 region has 14 residues. Using reference TRBV19 and TRBJ1-6 for the parts outside the CDR3, the full variable domain is DGGITQSPKYLFRKEGQNVTLSCEQNLNHDAMYWYRQDPGQGLRLIYYSQIVNDFQKGDIAEGYSVSREKKESFPLTVTSAQKNPTAFYLCASSERGGGSPLHFGNGTRLTVT.

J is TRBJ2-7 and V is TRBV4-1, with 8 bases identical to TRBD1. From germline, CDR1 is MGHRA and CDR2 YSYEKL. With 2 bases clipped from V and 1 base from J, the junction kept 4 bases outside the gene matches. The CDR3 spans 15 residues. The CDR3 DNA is TGCGCCAGCAGCCAAAAGGGACAGGAATCCTACGAGCAGTACTTC. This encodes CASSQKGQESYEQYF.

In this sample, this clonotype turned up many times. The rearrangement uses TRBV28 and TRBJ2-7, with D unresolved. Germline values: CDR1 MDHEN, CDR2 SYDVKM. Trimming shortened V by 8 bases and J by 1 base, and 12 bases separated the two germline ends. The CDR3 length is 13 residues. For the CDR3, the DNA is TGTGCCAGCTTGGCAGGCCTTTCCTACGAGCAGTACTTC. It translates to CASLAGLSYEQYF.

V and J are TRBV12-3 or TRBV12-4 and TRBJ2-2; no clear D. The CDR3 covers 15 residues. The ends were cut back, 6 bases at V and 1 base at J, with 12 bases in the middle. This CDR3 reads CASSPTPMNTGELFF. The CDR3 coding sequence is TGTGCCAGCAGCCCTACCCCCATGAACACCGGGGAGCTGTTTTTT.

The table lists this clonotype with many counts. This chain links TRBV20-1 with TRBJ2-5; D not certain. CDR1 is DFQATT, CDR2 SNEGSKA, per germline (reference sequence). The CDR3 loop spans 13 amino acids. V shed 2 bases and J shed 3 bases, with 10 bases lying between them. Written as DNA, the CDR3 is TGCAGTGCTAGAAGGACGGCAAAAGAGACCCAGTACTTC. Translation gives CSARRTAKETQYF.

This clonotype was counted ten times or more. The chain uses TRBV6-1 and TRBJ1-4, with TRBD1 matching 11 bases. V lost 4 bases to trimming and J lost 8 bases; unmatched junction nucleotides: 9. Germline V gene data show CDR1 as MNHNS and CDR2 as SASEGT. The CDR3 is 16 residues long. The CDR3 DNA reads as TGTGCCAGCAGTGCCCTAGGACAGGGGGCAAAAGAAAAACTGTTTTTT. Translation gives CASSALGQGAKEKLFF.

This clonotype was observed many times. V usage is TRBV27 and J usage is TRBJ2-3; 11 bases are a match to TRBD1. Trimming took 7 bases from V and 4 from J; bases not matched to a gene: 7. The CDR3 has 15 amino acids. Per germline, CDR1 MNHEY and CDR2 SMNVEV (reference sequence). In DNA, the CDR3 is TGTGCCAGCATCCGGACAGGGGGCGTAGCAGATACGCAGTATTTT. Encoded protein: CASIRTGGVADTQYF.

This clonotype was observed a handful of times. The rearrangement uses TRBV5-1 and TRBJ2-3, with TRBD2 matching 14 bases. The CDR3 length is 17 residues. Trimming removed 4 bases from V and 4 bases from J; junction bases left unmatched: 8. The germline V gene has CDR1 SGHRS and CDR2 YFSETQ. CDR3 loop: CASSLGLAGVIADTQYF. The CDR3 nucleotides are TGCGCCAGCAGCCTGGGACTAGCGGGGGTTATCGCAGATACGCAGTATTTT.

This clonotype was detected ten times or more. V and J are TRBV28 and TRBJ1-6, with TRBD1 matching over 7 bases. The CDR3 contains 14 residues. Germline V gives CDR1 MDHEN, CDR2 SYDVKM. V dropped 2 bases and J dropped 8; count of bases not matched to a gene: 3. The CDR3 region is CASSLDRVYSPLHF. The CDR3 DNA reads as TGTGCCAGCAGTTTAGACAGGGTGTATTCACCCCTCCACTTT.

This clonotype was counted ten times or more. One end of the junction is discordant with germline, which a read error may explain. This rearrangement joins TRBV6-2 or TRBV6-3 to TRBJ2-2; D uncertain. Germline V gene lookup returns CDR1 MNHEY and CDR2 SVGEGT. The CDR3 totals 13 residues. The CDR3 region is CASSPKHTGELFF. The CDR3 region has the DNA TGTGCCAGCAGCCCCAAACACACGGGGGAGCTGTTTTTT.

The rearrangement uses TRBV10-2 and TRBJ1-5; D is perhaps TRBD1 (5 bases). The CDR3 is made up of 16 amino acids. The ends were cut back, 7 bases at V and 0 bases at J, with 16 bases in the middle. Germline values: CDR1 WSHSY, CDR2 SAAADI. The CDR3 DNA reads TGCGCCAGCAACCCAGGGAGACCTTATAGCAATCAGCCCCAGCATTTT. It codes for CASNPGRPYSNQPQHF.

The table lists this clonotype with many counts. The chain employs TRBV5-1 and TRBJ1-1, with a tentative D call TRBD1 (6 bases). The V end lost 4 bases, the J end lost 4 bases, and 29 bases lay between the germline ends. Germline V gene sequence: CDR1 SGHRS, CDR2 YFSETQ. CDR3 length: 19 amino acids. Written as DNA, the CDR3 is TGCGCCAGCAGCGCTTTAGGGTACGGCCGGCAGGGGATAGTCACTGAAGCTTTCTTT. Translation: CASSALGYGRQGIVTEAFF.

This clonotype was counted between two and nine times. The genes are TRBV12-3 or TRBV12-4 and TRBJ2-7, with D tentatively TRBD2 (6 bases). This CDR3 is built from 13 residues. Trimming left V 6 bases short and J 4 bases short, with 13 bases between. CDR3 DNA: TGTGCCAGCAGCTCGTGGAGGGGTTACGAGCAGTACTTC. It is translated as CASSSWRGYEQYF.

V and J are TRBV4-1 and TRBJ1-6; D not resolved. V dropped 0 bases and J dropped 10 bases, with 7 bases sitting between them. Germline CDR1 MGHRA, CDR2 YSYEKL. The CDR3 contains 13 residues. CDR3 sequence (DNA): TGCGCCAGCAGCCAAGATCAACGGTCACCCCTCCACTTT. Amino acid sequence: CASSQDQRSPLHF.

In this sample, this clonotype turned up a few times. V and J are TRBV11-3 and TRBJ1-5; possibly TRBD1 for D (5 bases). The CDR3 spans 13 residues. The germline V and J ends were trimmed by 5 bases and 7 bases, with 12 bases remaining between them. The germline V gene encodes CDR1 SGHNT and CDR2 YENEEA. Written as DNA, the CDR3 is TGTGCCAGCAGCCTCGGGGCCAGACAGCCCCAGCATTTT. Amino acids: CASSLGARQPQHF.

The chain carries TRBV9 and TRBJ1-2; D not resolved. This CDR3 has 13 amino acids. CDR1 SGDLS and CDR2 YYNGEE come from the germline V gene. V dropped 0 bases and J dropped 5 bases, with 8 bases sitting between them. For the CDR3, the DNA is TGTGCCAGCAGCGTAGACGGTAGATATGGCTACACCTTC. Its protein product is CASSVDGRYGYTF.